The 2 T cell receptor beta chains below were found in one sample sequenced in a study of cytomegalovirus exposure and HLA in healthy donors. PCR was performed using 60 Vbeta and 13 Jbeta primers. Profiled with immunoSEQ multiplex PCR; TCRdb holds only in-frame clones, not every one. The sample lists approximately 150,000 clones, roughly 70% occurring once. Sequenced input: PBMCs. These receptors were collected from a young woman in good health and CMV-seropositive.

Only a few counts were recorded for this clone. Other nucleotide sequences in the sample specify the same CDR3. DNA of the CDR3: TGTGCCAGCAGCGTAGCCGGGAACACTGAAGCTTTCTTT. Translated: CASSVAGNTEAFF. The rearrangement joins TRBV9 to TRBJ1-1; D gene uncertain. The CDR3 contains 13 residues. Trimming removed 0 bases from V and 1 base from J, with 4 bases in between. CDR1 SGDLS and CDR2 YYNGEE come from the germline V gene.

V usage is TRBV6-6 and J usage is TRBJ2-3, with D unresolved. This CDR3 comprises 16 residues. Trimming pared 0 bases from V and 2 bases from J, leaving 12 bases between. Per germline, CDR1 MNHNY and CDR2 SVGAGI (reference sequence). The chain's CDR3 is CASSYSLAEPTDTQYF. The CDR3 nucleotides read TGTGCCAGCAGTTACTCCTTGGCCGAACCCACAGATACGCAGTATTTT.